The 26 T cell receptor beta chains below were found in one sample sequenced in a study of blood T cell repertoires in COVID-19. Here immunoSEQ multiplex PCR was the method, and the copy in TCRdb shows in-frame clones only, minus some. The sample contains roughly 380,000 clones, about four fifths of which appear only once. The sequencing sample was made of peripheral blood. The receptor source for this set is a human donor with acute or convalescent COVID-19. The donor label of this sample is uncertain.

V is TRBV6-1 and J is TRBJ1-5; possibly TRBD1 for D (5 bases). V was trimmed by 2 bases and J by 3 bases, leaving 8 bases between them. Germline CDR1 MNHNS, CDR2 SASEGT. The CDR3 runs 14 residues. CDR3 amino acids: CASSEYRPNQPQHF. As DNA, the CDR3 is TGTGCCAGCAGTGAATACAGGCCCAATCAGCCCCAGCATTTT.

V and J are TRBV19 and TRBJ1-4, with 8 bases identical to TRBD1. After removal of 7 bases from V and 2 bases from J, the junction contained 9 bases not matched to a gene. The CDR3 is 16 residues long. Germline V gene sequence: CDR1 LNHDA, CDR2 SQIVND (reference sequence). The CDR3 DNA follows: TGTGCCAGTAAAAGTCCAGGGGGCGCTACTAATGAAAAACTGTTTTTT. Protein product: CASKSPGGATNEKLFF.

The chain joins TRBV6-2 or TRBV6-3 to TRBJ1-4; D remains unclear. Germline V lookup: CDR1 MNHEY, CDR2 SVGEGT. V lost 6 bases to trimming and J lost 6 bases, with 17 bases between them. The CDR3 length is 15 residues. CDR3: CASSIYSGYDEKLFF. CDR3 coding DNA: TGTGCCAGCAGCATCTACAGTGGGTACGATGAAAAACTGTTTTTT.

This clone was picked up one time. This sequence joins TRBV27 and TRBJ1-6, with D perhaps matching TRBD1 (5 bases). The CDR3 is made up of 15 amino acids. V dropped 3 bases and J dropped 8 bases, with 14 bases sitting between them. CDR1 MNHEY and CDR2 SMNVEV come from the germline V gene (reference sequence). CDR3 DNA sequence: TGTGCCAGCAGTTTTATAGGGGATCTGGATTCACCCCTCCACTTT. It translates to CASSFIGDLDSPLHF.

The V and J genes are TRBV27 and TRBJ2-1; a possible D gene is TRBD2 (5 bases). V was trimmed by 5 bases and J by 7 bases, leaving 15 bases between them. The CDR3 contains 14 residues. The germline CDR1 and CDR2 sequences are MNHEY and SMNVEV (reference sequence). CDR3 loop: CASSAPLAPNEQFF. For the CDR3, the DNA is TGTGCCAGCAGTGCCCCGTTAGCGCCAAATGAGCAGTTCTTC.

The chain links TRBV14 to TRBJ1-1, with a weak D call TRBD1 (6 bases). Trimming took 3 bases from V and 1 from J, leaving 15 bases between them. Germline CDR1 is SGHDN and CDR2 is FVKESK. The CDR3 spans 16 residues. The CDR3 loop is CASSHGFGQQNTEAFF. The CDR3 DNA follows: TGTGCCAGCAGCCATGGATTTGGACAGCAGAACACTGAAGCTTTCTTT. The complete variable domain, with remaining parts taken from reference TRBV14 and TRBJ1-1, reads EAGVTQFPSHSVIEKGQTVTLRCDPISGHDNLYWYRRVMGKEIKFLLHFVKESKQDESGMPNNRFLAERTGGTYSTLKVQPAELEDSGVYFCASSHGFGQQNTEAFFGQGTRLTVV.

This clone occurred once. The chain uses TRBV14 and TRBJ2-2, with D possibly matching TRBD1 (5 bases). Germline lookup yields CDR1 SGHDN and CDR2 FVKESK. With 4 bases removed from V and 8 bases from J, the gap between germline ends came to 20 bases. CDR3 length equals 16 residues. The CDR3 DNA follows: TGTGCCAGCAGCCGCGCTGGACAACCCAGGATTGGGGAGCTGTTTTTT. It is translated as CASSRAGQPRIGELFF.

The V and J genes are TRBV9 and TRBJ1-3; 9 bases match TRBD1. Looked up from germline, CDR1 is SGDLS and CDR2 is YYNGEE. The junction had 12 bases not matched to a gene; V was cut back by 4 bases and J by 7 bases. The CDR3 is made up of 16 amino acids. CDR3 in amino acids: CASSTGDRGSRNTIYF. The CDR3 bases are TGTGCCAGCAGCACCGGAGACAGGGGGAGTCGGAACACCATATATTTT. Variable domain in full (rest from reference TRBV9 and TRBJ1-3): DSGVTQTPKHLITATGQRVTLRCSPRSGDLSVYWYQQSLDQGLQFLIQYYNGEERAKGNILERFSAQQFPDLHSELNLSSLELGDSALYFCASSTGDRGSRNTIYFGEGSWLTVV.

The chain employs TRBV6-5 and TRBJ2-7; D perhaps matches TRBD1 (5 bases). The V end lost 7 bases, the J end lost 0 bases, and 13 bases lay between the germline ends. The CDR3 has 14 amino acids. Germline loops: CDR1 MNHEY, CDR2 SVGAGI. The CDR3 sequence: CASNPQGSSYEQYF. In nucleotides, the CDR3 is TGTGCCAGCAACCCCCAGGGAAGCTCCTACGAGCAGTACTTC.

The CDR3 DNA sequence: TGTGCCAGTAGTCTTACGGGGGGACGGGGAGTCGCTGAAGCTTTCTTT. Protein sequence: CASSLTGGRGVAEAFF. The chain links TRBV19 to TRBJ1-1; possible D gene TRBD1, 5 bases. The CDR3 has 16 amino acids. The V end was cut by 5 bases, the J end by 6 bases, with 22 bases between. Germline V gene sequence: CDR1 LNHDA, CDR2 SQIVND (reference sequence).

The chain's CDR3 is CASSAGGGGWNEQFF. The CDR3 bases are TGTGCCAGCAGTGCAGGCGGGGGGGGCTGGAATGAGCAGTTCTTC. The chain joins TRBV2 to TRBJ2-1; 9 nucleotides line up with TRBD2. The trim removed 4 bases at V and 7 bases at J, leaving 8 bases unmatched. Looked up from germline, CDR1 is SNHLY and CDR2 is FYNNEI. This CDR3 has 15 amino acids.

V and J are TRBV30 and TRBJ2-7, with 8 bases that match TRBD2. Germline loops: CDR1 GTSNPN, CDR2 SVGIG (reference sequence). The CDR3 spans 14 residues. The V and J ends lost 3 bases and 6 bases, in that order; junction bases with no gene match: 10. Here the CDR3 reads CAWRRKLAGPEQYF. Here the CDR3 DNA reads TGTGCCTGGAGAAGGAAGCTAGCGGGTCCCGAGCAGTACTTC.

The chain carries TRBV30 and TRBJ2-7; the match to TRBD2 covers 10 bases. With 0 bases clipped from V and 7 bases from J, the junction kept 6 bases outside the gene matches. CDR3 length: 14 amino acids. The germline V gene encodes CDR1 GTSNPN and CDR2 SVGIG (reference sequence). The CDR3 region has the DNA TGTGCCTGGAGTGTCCTAGCGGGAGTCGGAGAGCAGTACTTC. It yields the protein CAWSVLAGVGEQYF. The whole variable domain, remainder taken from reference TRBV30 and TRBJ2-7, is SQTIHQWPATLVQPVGSPLSLECTVEGTSNPNLYWYRQAAGRGLQLLFYSVGIGQISSEVPQNLSASRPQDRQFILSSKKLLLSDSGFYLCAWSVLAGVGEQYFGPGTRLTVT.

Remarks on this clone: Distinct nucleotide sequences in the sample also encode this CDR3. The gene calls are TRBV20-1 and TRBJ2-3, with TRBD1 as a possible D gene (5 bases). Between the trimmed V and J ends, which lost 4 bases and 5 bases, there was a span of 7 bases. Germline loops: CDR1 DFQATT, CDR2 SNEGSKA (reference sequence). The CDR3 runs 11 residues. CDR3 nucleotide sequence: TGCAGTGCTACTAGGGGAGATACGCAGTATTTT. Amino acids: CSATRGDTQYF.

The CDR3 DNA sequence: TGTGCCACCAGTCTGAGCGGAGGGGCCTACAATGAGCAGTTCTTC. Encoded protein: CATSLSGGAYNEQFF. This rearrangement joins TRBV15 to TRBJ2-1; tentatively, D is TRBD2 (6 bases). V lost 6 bases and J 2 bases, leaving 14 bases between the germline ends. Germline lookup yields CDR1 LNHNV and CDR2 YYDKDF (reference sequence). This CDR3 is built from 15 residues.

The CDR3 sequence is CASRIAGGSYEQYF. The DNA for the CDR3 is TGTGCCAGCAGAATAGCGGGGGGCTCCTACGAGCAGTACTTC. This rearrangement joins TRBV2 to TRBJ2-7; 10 nucleotides agree with TRBD2. The CDR3 is 14 residues long. V was pared by 6 bases and J by 0 bases, with 2 bases of the junction left unmatched. Per the germline V gene, CDR1 is SNHLY and CDR2 is FYNNEI. Full variable domain (remainder filled in from reference TRBV2 and TRBJ2-7): EPEVTQTPSHQVTQMGQEVILRCVPISNHLYFYWYRQILGQKVEFLVSFYNNEISEKSEIFDDQFSVERPDGSNFTLKIRSTKLEDSAMYFCASRIAGGSYEQYFGPGTRLTVT.

The count of this clone is one. The chain is built from TRBV5-1 and TRBJ2-5; D possibly corresponds to TRBD1 (6 bases). The CDR3 length is 15 residues. The ends were cut back, 7 bases at V and 5 bases at J, with 21 bases in the middle. Germline V lookup: CDR1 SGHRS, CDR2 YFSETQ. CDR3 bases: TGCGCCAGCTCGCTCAGGGGCACCCTCGGGGAGACCCAGTACTTC. It translates to CASSLRGTLGETQYF.

This chain joins TRBV5-1 and TRBJ2-1; a possible D gene is TRBD2 (7 bases). Looked up from germline, CDR1 is SGHRS and CDR2 is YFSETQ. The CDR3 totals 18 residues. V lost 2 bases, J lost 7 bases, and 25 bases lay in between. The DNA for the CDR3 is TGCGCCAGCAGCTTAATTGTCTCGGGGGGCTCCACTCGGAATGAGCAGTTCTTC. Residues: CASSLIVSGGSTRNEQFF.

V gene TRBV4-2 combines with J gene TRBJ1-1, with D uncertain. Germline V CDR1 and CDR2: LGHNA, YNFKEQ. Deletions cut 0 bases from V and 8 bases from J, with 4 bases between. The CDR3 has 11 amino acids. CDR3 sequence: CASSQEEEAFF. CDR3 sequence (DNA): TGTGCCAGCAGCCAAGAGGAGGAAGCTTTCTTT.

This chain joins TRBV5-4 and TRBJ1-1; 7 positions match TRBD1. CDR1 and CDR2 (germline): SGHNT, YYREEE (reference sequence). V shed 0 bases, J shed 4 bases, and the junction held 3 bases outside the gene matches. This CDR3 comprises 14 residues. The CDR3 is CASSLDRGSTEAFF. Here the CDR3 DNA reads TGTGCCAGCAGCTTGGACAGGGGATCCACTGAAGCTTTCTTT.

V usage is TRBV6-5 and J usage is TRBJ1-5, with D possibly TRBD1 on 6 matching bases. The CDR3 covers 15 residues. Germline V CDR1 and CDR2: MNHEY, SVGAGI. V dropped 7 bases and J dropped 6 bases, with 19 bases sitting between them. The CDR3 sequence is CASKTTTGGGQPQHF. CDR3 DNA sequence: TGTGCCAGCAAAACCACGACAGGAGGCGGTCAGCCCCAGCATTTT.

J is TRBJ2-4 and V is TRBV30, with 9 nucleotides matching TRBD1. The V gene end was trimmed by 2 bases and the J gene end by 6 bases; junction bases not matched to a gene: 8. Per germline, CDR1 GTSNPN and CDR2 SVGIG (reference sequence). This CDR3 spans 15 amino acids. CDR3: CAWSRRGTGRNIQYF. DNA of the CDR3: TGTGCCTGGAGTCGGAGGGGGACAGGGCGAAACATTCAGTACTTC. The variable domain in full, with the rest retrieved from reference TRBV30 and TRBJ2-4, is SQTIHQWPATLVQPVGSPLSLECTVEGTSNPNLYWYRQAAGRGLQLLFYSVGIGQISSEVPQNLSASRPQDRQFILSSKKLLLSDSGFYLCAWSRRGTGRNIQYFGAGTRLSVL.

The chain is built from TRBV6-6 and TRBJ1-1, with 7 bases fitting TRBD1. Unmatched junction bases numbered 8, after V lost 10 bases and J lost 0 bases. CDR3 size: 14 residues. Germline values: CDR1 MNHNY, CDR2 SVGAGI (reference sequence). The CDR3 loop is CATLRTGMNTEAFF. The DNA of the CDR3 is TGTGCCACCCTTCGGACAGGCATGAACACTGAAGCTTTCTTT.

The chain recombines TRBV24-1 with TRBJ2-1; D perhaps matches TRBD2 (6 bases). This CDR3 is built from 12 residues. CDR1 is KGHDR and CDR2 is SFDVKD in the germline V gene. V was trimmed by 5 bases and J by 10 bases, leaving 11 bases between them. The CDR3 nucleotides read TGTGCCACCAGTGGTGGGGGGACCGAGCAGTTCTTC. It is translated as CATSGGGTEQFF.

This clone came up once. This sample includes further DNA sequences coding for the same CDR3. This chain joins TRBV30 and TRBJ1-2, with a tentative D call TRBD1 (5 bases). In germline, CDR1 is GTSNPN, CDR2 SVGIG (reference sequence). The V and J ends lost 3 bases and 4 bases respectively, with 9 bases between them. CDR3 length: 12 amino acids. CDR3 sequence (DNA): TGTGCCTGGAGCAGGCAGGGCTATGGCTACACCTTC. Translating gives CAWSRQGYGYTF. Using reference TRBV30 and TRBJ1-2 for the parts outside the CDR3, the full variable domain is SQTIHQWPATLVQPVGSPLSLECTVEGTSNPNLYWYRQAAGRGLQLLFYSVGIGQISSEVPQNLSASRPQDRQFILSSKKLLLSDSGFYLCAWSRQGYGYTFGSGTRLTVV.

This clone was recorded only once. The chain links TRBV24-1 to TRBJ2-2; D might be TRBD1 (6 bases). Germline CDR1 is KGHDR and CDR2 is SFDVKD. CDR3 length equals 15 residues. With 4 bases removed from V and 3 bases from J, the gap between germline ends came to 11 bases. CDR3 sequence: CATSDPGQHTGELFF. Written as DNA, the CDR3 is TGTGCCACCAGTGACCCGGGACAACACACCGGGGAGCTGTTTTTT.